The clone carrying this TCR beta chain was seen at least ten times. The sample belongs to a study of low-dose radiotherapy and immunotherapy resistance in tumors. Study-wide context: Doses delivered to Cohort 2 were 1 Gy per fraction every two weeks, amounting to 13 Gy over 26 weeks. Every six weeks patients received intravenous ipilimumab 1 mg/kg, and every two weeks they received intravenous nivolumab 240 mg.

First-strand cDNA relied on TRAV- and TRBV-specific primers spanning alpha and beta chains. TCRs were amplified for 15 to 20 PCR cycles with a constant-region primer and V-primer adapter. TCRdb analysed the reads with MiXCR anew, one entry per CDR3 protein. The sample includes about 64,000 distinct CDR3 sequences, about 26% seen only once; the top ten take about 6.6%. Time point indicated: before trial treatment. As a condition of eligibility, patients had advanced solid tumors lacking tumor-infiltrating lymphocytes. The CDR3 is 14 amino acids. Germline CDR1 reads MDHEN; CDR2 reads SYDVKM. Between the trimmed V and J ends, which lost 6 bases and 7 bases, there was a span of 13 bases.

The sample consisted of PBMCs, taken before treatment. The rearrangement joins TRBV28 to TRBJ1-6; no clear D. The clonotype was recovered from a male donor with rectosigmoid adenocarcinoma. CDR3 amino acids: CASSPRMQNSPLHF. The CDR3 DNA reads TGTGCCAGCAGCCCCAGGATGCAAAATTCACCCCTCCACTTT.